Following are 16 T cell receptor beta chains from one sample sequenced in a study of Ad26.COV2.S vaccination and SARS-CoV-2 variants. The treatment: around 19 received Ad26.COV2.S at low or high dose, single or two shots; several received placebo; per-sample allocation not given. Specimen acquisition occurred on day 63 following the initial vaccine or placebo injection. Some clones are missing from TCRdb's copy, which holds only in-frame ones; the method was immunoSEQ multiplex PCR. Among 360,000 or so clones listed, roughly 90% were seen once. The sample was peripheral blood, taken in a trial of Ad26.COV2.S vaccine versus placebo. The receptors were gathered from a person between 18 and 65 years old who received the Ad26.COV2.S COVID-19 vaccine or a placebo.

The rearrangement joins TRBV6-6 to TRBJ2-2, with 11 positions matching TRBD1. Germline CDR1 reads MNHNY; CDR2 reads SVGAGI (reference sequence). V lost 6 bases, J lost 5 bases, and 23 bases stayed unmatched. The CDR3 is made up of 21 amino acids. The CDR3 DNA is TGTGCCAGCAGCCCCCCACCGGGACAGGGGGTGACTTTGGGTAGAACCGGGGAGCTGTTTTTT. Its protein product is CASSPPPGQGVTLGRTGELFF.

The CDR3 DNA reads TGTGCCAGCAGCCAAGTGAGCGGGAGGTACAATGAGCAGTTCTTC. As protein: CASSQVSGRYNEQFF. The rearrangement joins TRBV14 to TRBJ2-1; 9 bases agree with TRBD2. CDR1 is SGHDN, CDR2 FVKESK, per germline. V lost 1 base, J lost 4 bases, and 2 bases stayed unmatched. The CDR3 consists of 15 residues.

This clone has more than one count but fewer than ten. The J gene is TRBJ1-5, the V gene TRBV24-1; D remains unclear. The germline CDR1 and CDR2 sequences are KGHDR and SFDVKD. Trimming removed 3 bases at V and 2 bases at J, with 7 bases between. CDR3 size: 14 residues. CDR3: CATSDSFGNQPQHF. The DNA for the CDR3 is TGTGCCACCAGTGATAGTTTTGGCAATCAGCCCCAGCATTTT.

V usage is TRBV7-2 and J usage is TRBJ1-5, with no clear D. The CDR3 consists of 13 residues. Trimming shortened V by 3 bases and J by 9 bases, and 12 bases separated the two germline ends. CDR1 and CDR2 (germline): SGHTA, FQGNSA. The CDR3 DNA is TGTGCCAGCAGCTTCCCGAACACCTCGCCCCAGCATTTT. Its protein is CASSFPNTSPQHF.

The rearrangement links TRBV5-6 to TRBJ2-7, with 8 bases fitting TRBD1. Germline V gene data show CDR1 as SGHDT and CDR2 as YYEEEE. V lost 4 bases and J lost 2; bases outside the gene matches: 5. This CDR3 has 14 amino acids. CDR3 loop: CASSDQDRAYEQYF. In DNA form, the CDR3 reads TGTGCCAGCAGCGATCAGGACAGGGCCTACGAGCAGTACTTC.

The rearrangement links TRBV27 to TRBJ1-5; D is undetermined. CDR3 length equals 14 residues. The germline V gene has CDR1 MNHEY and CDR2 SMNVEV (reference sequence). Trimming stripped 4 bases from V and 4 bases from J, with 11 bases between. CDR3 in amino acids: CASSSLPMNQPQHF. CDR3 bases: TGTGCCAGCAGTTCCCTCCCCATGAATCAGCCCCAGCATTTT.

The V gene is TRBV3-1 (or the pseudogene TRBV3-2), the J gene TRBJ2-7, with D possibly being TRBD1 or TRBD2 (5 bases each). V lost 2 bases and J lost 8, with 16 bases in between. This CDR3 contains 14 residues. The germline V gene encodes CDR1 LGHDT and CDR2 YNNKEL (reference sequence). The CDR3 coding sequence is TGTGCCAGCAGCCAACCGGGACGGGGACGTCAGCAGTACTTC. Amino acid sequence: CASSQPGRGRQQYF.

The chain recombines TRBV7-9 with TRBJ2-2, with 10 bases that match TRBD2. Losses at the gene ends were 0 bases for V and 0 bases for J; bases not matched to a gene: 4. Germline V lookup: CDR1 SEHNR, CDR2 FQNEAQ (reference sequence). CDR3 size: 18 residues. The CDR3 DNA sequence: TGTGCCAGCAGCTTAGCAAGGACTAGCGGAACGAACACCGGGGAGCTGTTTTTT. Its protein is CASSLARTSGTNTGELFF.

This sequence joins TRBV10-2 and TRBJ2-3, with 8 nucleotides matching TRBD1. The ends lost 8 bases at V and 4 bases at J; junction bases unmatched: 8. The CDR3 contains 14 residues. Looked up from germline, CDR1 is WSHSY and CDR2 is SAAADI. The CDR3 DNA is TGCGCCAGCTCCCTTGGGACAGGTTCAGATACGCAGTATTTT. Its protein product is CASSLGTGSDTQYF.

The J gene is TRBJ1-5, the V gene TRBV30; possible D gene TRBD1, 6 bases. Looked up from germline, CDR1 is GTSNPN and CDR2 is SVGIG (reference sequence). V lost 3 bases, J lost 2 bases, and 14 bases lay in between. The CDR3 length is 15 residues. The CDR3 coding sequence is TGTGCCTGGAGCGGGGGGGCCTTAGGCAATCAGCCCCAGCATTTT. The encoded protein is CAWSGGALGNQPQHF. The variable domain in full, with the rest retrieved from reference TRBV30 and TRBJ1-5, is SQTIHQWPATLVQPVGSPLSLECTVEGTSNPNLYWYRQAAGRGLQLLFYSVGIGQISSEVPQNLSASRPQDRQFILSSKKLLLSDSGFYLCAWSGGALGNQPQHFGDGTRLSIL.

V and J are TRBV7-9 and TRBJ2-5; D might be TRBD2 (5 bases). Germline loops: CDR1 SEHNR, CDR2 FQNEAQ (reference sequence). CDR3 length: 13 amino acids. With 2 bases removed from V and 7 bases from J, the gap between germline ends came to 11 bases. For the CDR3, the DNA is TGTGCCAGCAGCTTATTCGGGGTTGGGACCCAGTACTTC. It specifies CASSLFGVGTQYF.

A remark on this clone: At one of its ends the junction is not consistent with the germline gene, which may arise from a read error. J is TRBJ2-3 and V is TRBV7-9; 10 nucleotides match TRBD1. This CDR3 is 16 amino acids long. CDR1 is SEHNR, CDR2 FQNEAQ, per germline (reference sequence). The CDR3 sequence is CASSLGLDRGKDTQYF. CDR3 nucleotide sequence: TGTGCCAGCAGTTTAGGATTGGACAGGGGGAAAGATACGCAGTATTTT.

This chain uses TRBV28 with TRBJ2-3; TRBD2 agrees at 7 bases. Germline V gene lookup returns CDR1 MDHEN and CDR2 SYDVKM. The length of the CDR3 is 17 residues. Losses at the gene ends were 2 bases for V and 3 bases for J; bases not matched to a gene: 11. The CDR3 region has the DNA TGTGCCAGCAGTTTAACCCATACCTGGGGAGGGACAGATACGCAGTATTTT. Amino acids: CASSLTHTWGGTDTQYF.

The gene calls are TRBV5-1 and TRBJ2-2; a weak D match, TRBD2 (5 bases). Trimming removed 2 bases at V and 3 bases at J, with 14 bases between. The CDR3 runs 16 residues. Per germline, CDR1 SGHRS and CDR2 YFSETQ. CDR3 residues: CASSFGVTSDTGELFF. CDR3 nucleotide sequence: TGCGCCAGCAGCTTCGGGGTGACATCTGACACCGGGGAGCTGTTTTTT.

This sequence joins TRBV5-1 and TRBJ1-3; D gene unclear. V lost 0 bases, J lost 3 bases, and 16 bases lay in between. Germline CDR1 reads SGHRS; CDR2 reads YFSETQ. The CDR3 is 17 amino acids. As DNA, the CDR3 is TGCGCCAGCAGCTTGGGAGTCGCTGGTCTCGGTGGAAACACCATATATTTT. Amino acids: CASSLGVAGLGGNTIYF.

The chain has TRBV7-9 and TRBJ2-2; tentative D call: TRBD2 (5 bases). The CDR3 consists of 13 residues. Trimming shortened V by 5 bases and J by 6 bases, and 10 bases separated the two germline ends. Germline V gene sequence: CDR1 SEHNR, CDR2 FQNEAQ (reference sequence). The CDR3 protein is CASSPTRAGELFF. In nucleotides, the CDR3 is TGTGCCAGCAGCCCAACTAGAGCCGGGGAGCTGTTTTTT.